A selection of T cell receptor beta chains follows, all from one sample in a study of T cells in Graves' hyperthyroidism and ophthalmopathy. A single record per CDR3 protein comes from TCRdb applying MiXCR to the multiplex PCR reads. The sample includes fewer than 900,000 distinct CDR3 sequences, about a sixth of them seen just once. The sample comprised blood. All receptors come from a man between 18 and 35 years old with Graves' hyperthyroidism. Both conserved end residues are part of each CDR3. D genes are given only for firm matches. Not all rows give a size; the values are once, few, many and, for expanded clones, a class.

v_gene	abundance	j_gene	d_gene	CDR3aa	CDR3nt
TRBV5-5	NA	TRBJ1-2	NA	CASSKEGNYGYTF	TGTGCCAGCAGCAAAGAGGGTAACTATGGCTACACCTTC
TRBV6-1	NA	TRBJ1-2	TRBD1	CASTEEVGQETGYTF	TGTGCCAGCACTGAGGAGGTGGGACAGGAGACTGGCTACACCTTC
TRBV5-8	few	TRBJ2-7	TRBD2	CASSSSGGLTYEQYF	TGTGCCAGCAGCTCCTCGGGAGGTCTGACCTACGAGCAGTACTTC
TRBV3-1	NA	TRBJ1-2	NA	CASSLSSTGNYDYTF	TGTGCCAGCAGCTTAAGCTCGACGGGGAACTATGACTACACCTTC
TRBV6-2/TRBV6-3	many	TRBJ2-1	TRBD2	CATKVEGGQGYNEQFF	TGTGCCACTAAGGTGGAGGGAGGGCAAGGCTACAATGAGCAGTTCTTC
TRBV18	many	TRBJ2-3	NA	CASSLAASTDTQYF	TGTGCCAGCTCACTAGCGGCTAGCACAGATACGCAGTATTTT
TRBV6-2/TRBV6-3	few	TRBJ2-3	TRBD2	CASRRTLAEVSDTQYF	TGTGCCAGCAGGCGTACACTAGCGGAGGTATCGGATACGCAGTATTTT
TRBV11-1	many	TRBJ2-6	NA	CASTLGYGYSGANVLTF	TGTGCCAGCACCCTAGGGTACGGATATTCTGGGGCCAACGTCCTGACTTTC
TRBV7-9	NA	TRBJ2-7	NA	CASRYGAAEQYF	TGTGCCAGCAGATACGGGGCGGCCGAGCAGTACTTC
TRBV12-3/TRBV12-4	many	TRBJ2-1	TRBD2	CASSGWPLAGGLYNEQFF	TGTGCCAGCAGTGGCTGGCCACTAGCGGGAGGGTTGTACAATGAGCAGTTCTTC
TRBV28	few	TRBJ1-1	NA	CASSLRGSYEINTEAFF	TGTGCCAGCAGTTTAAGGGGGTCGTATGAGATCAACACTGAAGCTTTCTTT
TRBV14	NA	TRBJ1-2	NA	CASSQVWGPASNYGYTF	TGTGCCAGCAGCCAAGTGTGGGGGCCGGCTTCTAACTATGGCTACACCTTC
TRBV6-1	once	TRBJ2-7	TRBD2	CASSLAASGTTAYEQYF	TGTGCCAGCAGTCTCGCGGCTAGCGGGACAACGGCCTACGAGCAGTACTTC
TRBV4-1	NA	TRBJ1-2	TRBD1	CASSQTSRRGTGDYYGYTF	TGCGCCAGCAGCCAAACCTCCCGGAGGGGGACAGGGGACTACTATGGCTACACCTTC
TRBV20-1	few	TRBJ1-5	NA	CSAGRDYSNQPQHF	TGCAGTGCTGGCAGGGATTATAGCAATCAGCCCCAGCATTTT
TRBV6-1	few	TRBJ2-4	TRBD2	CASSWLSGSKAKNIQYF	TGTGCCAGCAGTTGGCTTAGCGGGAGTAAAGCCAAAAACATTCAGTACTTC
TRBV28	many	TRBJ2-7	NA	CASSSPQRYEQYF	TGTGCCAGCAGTTCCCCCCAGCGCTACGAGCAGTACTTC
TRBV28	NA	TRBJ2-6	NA	CASSRRKGYSGANVLTF	TGTGCCAGCAGCAGAAGGAAGGGGTATTCGGGGGCCAACGTCCTGACTTTC
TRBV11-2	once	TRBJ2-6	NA	CASSLVLGSSGANVLTF	TGTGCCAGCAGCTTAGTCTTGGGCAGCTCTGGGGCCAACGTCCTGACTTTC
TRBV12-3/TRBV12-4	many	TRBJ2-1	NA	CASSLGPLAPTYNEQFF	TGTGCCAGCAGTTTAGGGCCCCTAGCGCCAACCTACAATGAGCAGTTCTTC
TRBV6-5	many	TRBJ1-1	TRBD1	CASSYRQGARNTEAFF	TGTGCCAGCAGTTACAGACAGGGGGCGAGGAACACTGAAGCTTTCTTT
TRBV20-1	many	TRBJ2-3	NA	CSARDLGLAPVGYTQYF	TGCAGTGCTAGAGATCTCGGGCTAGCCCCTGTCGGGTATACGCAGTATTTT
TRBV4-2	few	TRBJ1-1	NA	CASSQNGNTEAFF	TGTGCCAGCAGCCAAAACGGAAACACTGAAGCTTTCTTT
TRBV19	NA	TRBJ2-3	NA	CASSIGVAETDTQYF	TGTGCCAGTAGTATAGGGGTAGCGGAGACGGATACGCAGTATTTT
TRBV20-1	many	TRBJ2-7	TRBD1	CSAGTGVWEQYF	TGCAGTGCTGGGACAGGGGTTTGGGAGCAGTACTTC
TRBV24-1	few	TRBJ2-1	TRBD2	CATSGLAGGYTYNEQFF	TGTGCCACCAGTGGACTAGCGGGAGGATACACCTACAATGAGCAGTTCTTC
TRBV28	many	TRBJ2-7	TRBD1	CASRVGTAAYEQYF	TGTGCCAGCAGGGTAGGGACAGCAGCCTACGAGCAGTACTTC
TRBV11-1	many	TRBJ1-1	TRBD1	CASSHPPGQGSTEAFF	TGTGCCAGCAGCCATCCCCCGGGACAGGGCTCCACTGAAGCTTTCTTT
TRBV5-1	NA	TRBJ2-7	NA	CASSATGTTYEQYF	TGCGCCAGCAGCGCGACCGGGACCACCTACGAGCAGTACTTC
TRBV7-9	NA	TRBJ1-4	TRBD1	CASSFSGTALATNEKLFF	TGTGCCAGCAGTTTTTCCGGGACAGCTCTTGCAACTAATGAAAAACTGTTTTTT
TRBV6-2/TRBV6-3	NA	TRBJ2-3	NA	CVSLSSPFSTDTQYF	TGTGTCAGCTTGAGTTCCCCTTTTTCCACAGATACGCAGTATTTT
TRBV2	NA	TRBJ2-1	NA	CASSGHHNERFF	TGTGCCAGCTCGGGACACCACAATGAGCGGTTCTTC
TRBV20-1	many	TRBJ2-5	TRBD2	CSARMGLAGDQTQYF	TGCAGTGCTCGTATGGGACTAGCGGGAGATCAGACCCAGTACTTC
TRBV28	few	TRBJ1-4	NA	CASSSGAGDEKLFF	TGTGCCAGCAGTTCGGGAGCAGGGGATGAAAAACTGTTTTTT
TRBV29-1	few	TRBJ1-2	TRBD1	CSVDRGGYGYTF	TGCAGCGTCGACAGGGGAGGATATGGCTACACCTTC
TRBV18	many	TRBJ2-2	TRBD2	CASSPQAGPTGELFF	TGTGCCAGCTCACCACAAGCGGGACCCACCGGGGAGCTGTTTTTT
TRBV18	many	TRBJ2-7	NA	CASSPGSSYEQYF	TGTGCCAGCTCCCCCGGCAGTTCCTACGAGCAGTACTTC
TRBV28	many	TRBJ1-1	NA	CASSLRGSEAFF	TGTGCCAGCAGTTTACGGGGGTCTGAAGCTTTCTTT
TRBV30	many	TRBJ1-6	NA	CAWSPSGDSPLHF	TGTGCCTGGAGTCCCTCGGGGGATTCACCCCTCCACTTT
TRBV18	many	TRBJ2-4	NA	CASSPPNAEAKNIQYF	TGTGCCAGCTCACCACCTAACGCAGAAGCCAAAAACATTCAGTACTTC
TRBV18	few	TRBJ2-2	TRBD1	CASQGATNTGELFF	TGTGCCAGCCAGGGGGCTACGAACACCGGGGAGCTGTTTTTT
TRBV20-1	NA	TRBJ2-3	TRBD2	CSASGGLEIGRDTQYF	TGCAGTGCTAGTGGGGGACTAGAGATAGGGCGAGATACGCAGTATTTT
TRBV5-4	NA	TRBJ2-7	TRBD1	CASSLGNHRGEYEQYF	TGTGCCAGCAGCTTGGGAAACCACAGGGGAGAGTACGAGCAGTACTTC
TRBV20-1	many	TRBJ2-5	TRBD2	CSASREGVQETQYF	TGCAGTGCTAGTCGGGAGGGGGTCCAAGAGACCCAGTACTTC
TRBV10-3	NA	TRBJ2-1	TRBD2	CAIRTSGPNEQFF	TGTGCCATTCGGACTAGCGGGCCCAATGAGCAGTTCTTC
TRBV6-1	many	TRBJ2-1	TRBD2	CASSEYSGRSRVEQFF	TGTGCCAGCAGTGAATATAGCGGGAGATCTCGCGTTGAGCAGTTCTTC
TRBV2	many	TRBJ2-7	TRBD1	CASRPDRVTYEQYF	TGTGCCAGCAGACCGGACAGGGTGACTTACGAGCAGTACTTC
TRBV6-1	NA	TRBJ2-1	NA	CASSLGRGDYDEQFF	TGTGCCAGCAGTCTCGGGAGAGGTGATTACGATGAGCAGTTCTTC
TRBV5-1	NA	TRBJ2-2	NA	CASSPAGGQSNTGELFF	TGCGCCAGCAGCCCAGCAGGAGGACAGTCGAACACCGGGGAGCTGTTTTTT
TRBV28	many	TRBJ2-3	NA	CASSWVRGSSTDTQYF	TGTGCCAGCAGTTGGGTCCGGGGTTCAAGCACAGATACGCAGTATTTT
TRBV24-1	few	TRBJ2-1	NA	CATSRIGSSYNEQFF	TGTGCCACCAGTCGCATCGGGAGCTCCTACAATGAGCAGTTCTTC
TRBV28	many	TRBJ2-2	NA	CASRYWGVNTGELFF	TGTGCCAGCAGGTACTGGGGTGTGAACACCGGGGAGCTGTTTTTT
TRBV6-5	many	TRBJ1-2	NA	CASSYSKGGYGYTF	TGTGCCAGCAGTTACTCGAAAGGGGGGTATGGCTACACCTTC
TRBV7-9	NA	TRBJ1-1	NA	CASSTDGRRSTEAFF	TGTGCCAGCAGCACGGACGGACGGAGGAGCACTGAAGCTTTCTTT